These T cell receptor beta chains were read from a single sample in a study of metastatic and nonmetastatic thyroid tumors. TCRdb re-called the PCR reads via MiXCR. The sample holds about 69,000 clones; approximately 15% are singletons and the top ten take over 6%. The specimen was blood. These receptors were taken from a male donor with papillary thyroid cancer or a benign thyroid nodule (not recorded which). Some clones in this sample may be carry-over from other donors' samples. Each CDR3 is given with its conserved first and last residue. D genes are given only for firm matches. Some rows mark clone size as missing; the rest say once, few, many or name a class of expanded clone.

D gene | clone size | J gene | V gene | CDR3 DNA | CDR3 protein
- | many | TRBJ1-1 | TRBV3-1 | TGTGCCAGCAGCCGAACCGGGGCCAACACTGAAGCTTTCTTT | CASSRTGANTEAFF
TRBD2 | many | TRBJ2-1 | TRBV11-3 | TGTGCCAGCAGCTTAACTAGCGGGAGTAATGAGCAGTTCTTC | CASSLTSGSNEQFF
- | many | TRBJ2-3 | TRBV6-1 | TGTGCCAGCAGGAGAGCAGGTAGCACAGATACGCAGTATTTT | CASRRAGSTDTQYF
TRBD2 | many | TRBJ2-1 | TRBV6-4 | TGTGCCAGCAGTGACGGGACTAGCGGGAGTGAGCAGTTCTTC | CASSDGTSGSEQFF
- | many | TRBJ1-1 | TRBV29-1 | TGCAGCGTTCAAAACCCTGAAGCTTTCTTT | CSVQNPEAFF
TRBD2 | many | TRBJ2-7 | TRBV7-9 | TGTGCCAGCAGCTTAGCCCGACTAGCGGACGAGCAGTACTTC | CASSLARLADEQYF
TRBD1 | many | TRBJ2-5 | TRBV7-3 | TGTGCCAGCAGCCCGACAGGGTTAGGGGGAGAGACCCAGTACTTC | CASSPTGLGGETQYF
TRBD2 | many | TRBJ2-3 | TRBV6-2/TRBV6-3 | TGTGCCAGCAGACCTAGCGGGAGCAGCACAGATACGCAGTATTTT | CASRPSGSSTDTQYF
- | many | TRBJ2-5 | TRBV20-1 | TGCAGTGCTAGAGACTACGGTTGGGGCGAGACCCAGTACTTC | CSARDYGWGETQYF
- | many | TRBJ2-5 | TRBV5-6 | TGTGCCAGCAGCTTGTCTCTCTACACCATCCAGGAGACCCAGTACTTC | CASSLSLYTIQETQYF
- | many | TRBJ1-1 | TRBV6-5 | TGTGCCAGCAGTTACGAGTCAGCCTCGCTACCTGAAGCTTTCTTT | CASSYESASLPEAFF
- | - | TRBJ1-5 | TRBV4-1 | TGCGCCAGCAGCCAGGATGGGGCTCTCTATCAGTCCCAGCATTTT | CASSQDGALYQSQHF
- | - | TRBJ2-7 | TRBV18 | TGTGCCAGCTCACCGGAAGGTCGGGGCTACGAGCAGTACTTC | CASSPEGRGYEQYF
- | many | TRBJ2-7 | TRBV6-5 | TGTGCCAGCAGTTACCGACAGGAAGTATGGGACTACGAGCAGTACTTC | CASSYRQEVWDYEQYF
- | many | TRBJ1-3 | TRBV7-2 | TGTGCCAGCAGCTCCTCGGTGGGGCCTGGAAACACCATATATTTT | CASSSSVGPGNTIYF
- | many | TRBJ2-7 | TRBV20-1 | TGCAGTGCTAGGCCCTTGGGGGGGGGCCCAAGCTCCTACGAGCAGTACTTC | CSARPLGGGPSSYEQYF
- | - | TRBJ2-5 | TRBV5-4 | TGTGCCAGCAGCTCCTTAGAGGGGAAAGAGACCCAGTACTTC | CASSSLEGKETQYF
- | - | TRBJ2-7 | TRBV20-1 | TGCAGTGCTAGAGGATCCGAAGGGTGGAGCTCCTACGAGCAGTACTTC | CSARGSEGWSSYEQYF
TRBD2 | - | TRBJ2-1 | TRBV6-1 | TGTGCCAGCAGTCAAACACCGGGACTAGCGGGACCGAGATCATACAATGAGCAGTTCTTC | CASSQTPGLAGPRSYNEQFF
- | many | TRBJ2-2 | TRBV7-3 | TGTGCCAGCAGCTTATTAGGGGTGGTCGACACCGGGGAGCTGTTTTTT | CASSLLGVVDTGELFF
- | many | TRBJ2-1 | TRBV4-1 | TGCGCCAGCAGCCCAGACGCAGGGGCTTACAATGAGCAGTTCTTC | CASSPDAGAYNEQFF
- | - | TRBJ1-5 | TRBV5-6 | TGTGCCAGCAGCTTGGGGGTTTTAAGCAATCAGCCCCAGCATTTT | CASSLGVLSNQPQHF
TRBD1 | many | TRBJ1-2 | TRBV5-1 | TGCGCCAGCAGCTCAATGGACAGGGACGATGGCTACACCTTC | CASSSMDRDDGYTF
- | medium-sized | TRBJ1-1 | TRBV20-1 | TGCAGTGCTAGAGTGACAATAGGAGGTGAAGCTTTCTTT | CSARVTIGGEAFF
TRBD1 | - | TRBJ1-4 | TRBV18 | TGTGCCAGCTCTCGGACAGGGGGCGAAGGCGAAAAACTGTTTTTT | CASSRTGGEGEKLFF
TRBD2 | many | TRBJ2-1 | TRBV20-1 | TGCAGTGGACTAGGGGCGGGAGTCCCCTTCCGCGATGAGCAGTTCTTC | CSGLGAGVPFRDEQFF
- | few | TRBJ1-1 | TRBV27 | TGTGCCAGCAGTGTGGGGCCGGGCACTGAAGCTTTCTTT | CASSVGPGTEAFF
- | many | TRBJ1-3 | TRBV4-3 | TGCGCCAGCAGCCAACACCGGGGCGCGGGAGGAAACACCATATATTTT | CASSQHRGAGGNTIYF
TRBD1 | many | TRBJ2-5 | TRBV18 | TGTGCCAGCTCACCACGACAGGGTCCCCAAGAGACCCAGTACTTC | CASSPRQGPQETQYF
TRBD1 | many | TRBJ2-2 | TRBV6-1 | TGTGCCAGCTGCGATAGGACAGGGACCATTAACACCGGGGAGCTGTTTTTT | CASCDRTGTINTGELFF
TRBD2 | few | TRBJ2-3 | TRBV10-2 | TGCGCCAGCACAACACGTGGGACTAGCGGCTCCAATACGCAGTATTTT | CASTTRGTSGSNTQYF
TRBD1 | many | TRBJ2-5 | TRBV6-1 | TGTGCCAGCAGTTTCCGGTGGGACAGACAAGAGACCCAGTACTTC | CASSFRWDRQETQYF
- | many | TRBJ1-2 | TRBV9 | TGTGCCAGCGGGGGTGATAACTATGGCTACACCTTC | CASGGDNYGYTF
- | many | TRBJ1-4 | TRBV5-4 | TGTGCCAGCAGCTTGGACAGCGATGAAAAACTGTTTTTT | CASSLDSDEKLFF
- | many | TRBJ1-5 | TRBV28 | TGTGCCAGCATCTTAGGAGGAAGCAATCAGCCCCAGCATTTT | CASILGGSNQPQHF
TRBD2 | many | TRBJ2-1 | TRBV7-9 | TGTGCCAGCAGCTTCCGGACTAGCGGGAACAATGAGCAGTTCTTC | CASSFRTSGNNEQFF
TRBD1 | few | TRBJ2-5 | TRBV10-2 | TGCGCCAGCAGCGCAGGACAGGGGAAGACCCAGTACTTC | CASSAGQGKTQYF
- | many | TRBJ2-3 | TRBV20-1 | TGCAGTGCTAGGTTTGTAGTAAGCACAGATACGCAGTATTTT | CSARFVVSTDTQYF
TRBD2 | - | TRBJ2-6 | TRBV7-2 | TGTGCCAGCAGGAGAACTAGCGGGATGAACAAACCCCAATTCTCTGGGGCCAACGTCCTGACTTTC | CASRRTSGMNKPQFSGANVLTF
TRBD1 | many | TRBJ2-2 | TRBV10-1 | TGCGCCAGCAGTCCGACAGGGGGCCTCGCCGGGGAGCTGTTTTTT | CASSPTGGLAGELFF
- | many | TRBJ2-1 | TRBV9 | TGTGCCAGCAGCGTAGATTGGGCAGGGAAGGATGAGCAGTTCTTC | CASSVDWAGKDEQFF
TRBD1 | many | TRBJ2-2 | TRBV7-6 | TGTGCCAGCAGCTTATCGGGGACAGGGGGCAGGAGGACCGGGGAGCTGTTTTTT | CASSLSGTGGRRTGELFF